This T cell receptor (beta chain) was observed in a study of blood T cell repertoires in COVID-19. V lost 5 bases and J lost 2; bases outside the gene matches: 6. The CDR3 contains 16 residues. From germline, CDR1 is MNHEY and CDR2 SVGEGT. Generated by immunoSEQ multiplex PCR, the TCRdb table keeps only in-frame clones and is missing some. This table has about 180,000 clones, more than 85% appearing once. The genes are TRBV6-2 or TRBV6-3 and TRBJ1-5; 10 bases match TRBD1. Sequencing was done on a sample of peripheral blood. The receptor's source is a woman aged 25 to 39 with active or convalescent COVID-19. The CDR3, as DNA: TGTGCCAGCAGTCCGGGACAGGGGATACGCAATCAGCCCCAGCATTTT. It codes for CASSPGQGIRNQPQHF.